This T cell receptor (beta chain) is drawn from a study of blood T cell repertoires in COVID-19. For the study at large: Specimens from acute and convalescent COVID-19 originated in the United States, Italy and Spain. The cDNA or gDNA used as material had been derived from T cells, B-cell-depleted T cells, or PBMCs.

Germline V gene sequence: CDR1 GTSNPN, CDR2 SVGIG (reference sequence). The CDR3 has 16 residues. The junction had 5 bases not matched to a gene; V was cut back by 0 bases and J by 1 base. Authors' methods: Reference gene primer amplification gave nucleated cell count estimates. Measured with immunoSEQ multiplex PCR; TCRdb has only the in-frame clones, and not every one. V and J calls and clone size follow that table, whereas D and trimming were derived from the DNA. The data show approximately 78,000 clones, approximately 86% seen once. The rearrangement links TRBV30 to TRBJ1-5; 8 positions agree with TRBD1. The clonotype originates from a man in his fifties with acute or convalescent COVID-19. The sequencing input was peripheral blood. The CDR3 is CAWSVQGGLSNQPQHF. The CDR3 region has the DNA TGTGCCTGGAGTGTACAGGGGGGGTTGAGCAATCAGCCCCAGCATTTT.